The entry below gives a single TCR beta chain sequence along with its context. The antigen it binds to is not known. No clone much larger than this one lies a single base away; base qualities are absent. The data are from a study of cytomegalovirus exposure and HLA in healthy donors (TCRdb year 2017). Concerning the study at large: An earlier analysis of more than 550 of the donors reported 276 Gb of sequence data and approximately 120 million unique TCR beta sequences obtained from roughly 170 million T cells. Every discovery cohort repertoire had been produced on one sequencing platform. Of the approximately 400 genotyped donors, about 84% fell in the genetic ancestry cluster associated with self-reported Caucasian donors. Donor age, sex, ethnicity and CMV serostatus were compiled together with the repertoire data. An earlier analysis of 500 to 750 of the donors applied high-throughput TCR beta sequencing to assess whether each TCR beta V gene segment acted as functional or pseudogenic. Four or five DR-DQ haplotypes were handled as single units for association and clustering, since linkage in the cohort was strong. The later analysis used no new phenotypic data to find candidate immune exposures, relying instead on TCR beta sequences and their occurrence across donors. Across approximately 400 genotyped donors of the cohort, an average of roughly 250,000 unique TCR beta nucleotide sequences per donor were sequenced, and approximately 19% of those sequences were non-productive. The study combined high-throughput TCR immunosequencing, statistical association of individual TCRs with disease status, and machine learning to predict cytomegalovirus infection status. Both class I and class II loci were covered by HLA typing, at four-digit resolution. A later genetic analysis took genome-wide SNP genotypes for about three fifths of the 666 donors and used that subset as a discovery cohort. The study aimed to test whether cataloging public T cell receptors could reveal signatures of past pathogen exposure. A separate validation cohort of more than 100 different subjects was used in addition to the 666-subject first cohort. The study profiled the T cell repertoires of about 640 subjects by immunosequencing and related them to cytomegalovirus serostatus. In a later analysis, previously published TCR beta repertoires from 600 to 850 donors were re-analyzed and high-resolution HLA genotyping was added so that TCR occurrence patterns could be studied. Typing coverage differed by locus: A, B, C, DRB1 and DQB1 were typed in roughly 620-630 donors, DQA1 in roughly 510, DPA1 in roughly 590, and DPB1 in just under 490. Around 300 gigabases of sequencing data and tens of millions of unique TCR sequences were included in an early release covering about 700 HLA-typed donors.

In total, around 600 healthy bone marrow donors made up the cohort. At the time of sampling, every cohort member was nominally healthy, though immune exposures that went unrecorded were likely present. The donor was CMV seronegative and was included in the group of 352 seronegative cohort members. Every donor gave a peripheral blood sample, and the peripheral blood mononuclear cells from that sample were used for TCR beta sequencing. Genomic DNA was extracted from the blood cell samples with the Qiagen DNeasy Blood Extraction Kit. V and J are truncated by 4 bases and 0 bases respectively, leaving an intervening sequence of 11 bases. Inclusive of the bounding cysteine and phenylalanine, the CDR3 is 15 residues long. Of the read, only the CDR3 DNA is kept; its 45 bases are in frame from base 1. Based on the germline V gene, the CDR1 and CDR2 sequences are SGHDT and YYEEEE. The full study reports these points: According to the authors, the approach could potentially be generalized to other disease states and immunological phenotypes. In a later analysis, HLA-associated TCR beta chains were found to be more clonally expanded and to have lower generation probabilities than equally common non-associated chains. When HLA alleles, especially DR and DQ, strongly co-occurred, attributing TCR associations to individual alleles was difficult. This cohort had only TCR beta chains sequenced, and the lack of alpha or paired-chain data limited which features could be detected. Most TCR sequences were seen in very few donors, while some public TCRs were found in many individuals. According to a later analysis, TCR association rates differed among HLA loci, with DRB1 alleles showing the most associated TCRs and HLA-C alleles showing the fewest. In an earlier analysis of over 550 of the donors, most TCR beta V segments were observed in productive rearrangements about 90% or about 30% of the time, broadly matching IMGT annotations. A few of the identified cytomegalovirus-associated TCR beta chains were confirmed in vitro to be specific for cytomegalovirus antigens. Because HLA typing was missing for some donors at each locus, association tests included only the typed subset. A total of fewer than 200 TCR beta chains were listed by the study as associated with cytomegalovirus. Fewer than 20 rarely observed V segments, including chromosome 9 orphons, were excluded from the earlier analysis of some 590 of the donors because counts were too low. The 87-base-pair reads could not distinguish some IMGT-functional V segments, including TRBV6-2 and TRBV6-3, so those segments were excluded. The classifier was reported to diagnose cytomegalovirus status with high specificity and sensitivity in both the original and validation cohorts. The presence/absence analyses assumed that sequencing depth was roughly uniform across donors, and that assumption may not be true. Correlated functional status among segregating V segments might reflect linkage disequilibrium, but an unknown experimental factor could not be ruled out. V-gene and J-gene trimming of TCR beta chains was associated with a missense DCLRE1C variant in a later genetic analysis, and the association was replicated in an independent cohort. According to a later genetic analysis, donors in an Asian-associated ancestry cluster had fewer N-insertions in productive TCRs than the approximately 690-donor mean. According to a later analysis, parvovirus B19, influenza, CMV and Epstein-Barr virus appeared linked to several top co-occurrence clusters. Specific HLA alleles were associated with 15,000 to 20,000 TCR beta sequences at a false discovery rate of 0.05 in a later analysis. CMV serostatus was the only immune exposure information available for the cohort. The sequencing pipeline was judged likely to have produced a cluster of highly shared sequence variants as a technical artifact. A later analysis found that most CMV-associated TCR beta chains appeared HLA-restricted, with HLA associations seemingly driven largely by CMV exposure. A further reported finding was that TCR beta sequences accurately predicted the HLA-A and HLA-B alleles for most subjects in the first cohort.

Receptors were amplified or captured by the immunoSEQ multiplex PCR assay. A mixture of 60 forward primers for TCR Vbeta segments and 13 reverse primers for TCR Jbeta segments was used in the multiplex PCR. The CDR3 region of rearranged TCR beta genes was amplified from genomic DNA with a multiplex PCR assay. The Illumina HiSeq System was used to sequence the amplified TCR beta libraries as 87-base-pair reads. Turning to the authors' computational methods: Across the roughly 700 repertoires, a later analysis counted around 80 million unique TCR beta chains, roughly 11 million of which were shared by at least two donors. A nearest-neighbor algorithm error-corrected the raw reads and collapsed the reads into unique sequences, merging closely related sequences to remove PCR and sequencing errors. To assign V, D and J gene segments, CDR3 sequences were aligned to IMGT reference sequences. Each retained sequence needed at least a six-nucleotide match to both a V gene segment and a J gene segment. Rearrangements were classified as productive when the CDR3 lacked stop codons and remained in frame with V and J, and all other rearrangements were classified as non-productive. Following IMGT convention, CDR3 was defined as the stretch from the second conserved V-encoded cysteine to the conserved J-encoded phenylalanine. The earlier analysis of about 590 of the donors excluded sequences that lacked an unambiguous match to a single V gene segment. In an earlier analysis of around 600 of the donors, V segments were called functional above 56.7% productive rearrangements and were called segregating when the between-donor standard deviation exceeded 5%. To diagnose cytomegalovirus status from the catalog of TCR beta chain sequences, a statistical classification framework was built. V and J gene assignment, in a later analysis, came from comparing TCR nucleotide sequences with IMGT/GENE-DB human TR gene sequences. Using the TCRdist pipeline, a later analysis assigned CDR3 sequences along with most-parsimonious VDJ recombination scenarios. In a later analysis, each TCR beta chain was defined by its CDR3 amino acid sequence together with its V-gene family, and reads without a unique V-gene family were excluded. To address suspected cross-contamination and a sequencing artifact, a later analysis removed around 590 highly shared, low-generation-probability nucleotide sequences. In a later analysis, a clonal expansion index was calculated for each public chain from normalized within-repertoire ranks of inferred template counts. In a later analysis, generation probabilities were computed using a VDJ recombination model fitted to out-of-frame rearrangements, and the results were checked against IGoR. In a later analysis, TCR-TCR, TCR-HLA and TCR-CMV co-occurrence was scored with hypergeometric tests, and a repertoire-size bias correction was applied to TCR pairs. To estimate false discovery rates, a later analysis permuted the HLA or CMV assignments 20 times. A later analysis grouped co-occurring TCRs with DBSCAN, adding TCRdist sequence similarity when clustering within HLA-allele-positive subsets. For co-occurrence clustering, repertoires with fewer than 30,000 or more than 120,000 public chains were excluded, along with roughly 5 repertoires with anomalous nucleotide sharing. The immuneACCESS repertoire file appears here via TCRdb, limited to in-frame rearrangements. These files lack a portion of the clones; in checked studies, under half of the deficit traces to unresolved V genes, and the cause of the others is not known. For V, J and clone size, that table is used; D and trimming come from the DNA. For this sample there are 100,000 to 150,000 clones; 76% appear just once. Clones ranked in the top ten supply just under 2% of the sample.

This clonotype was obtained from a man aged 50 to 60 in good health and CMV-seronegative. The sample taken for sequencing was PBMCs. The chain couples TRBV5-6 to TRBJ1-3, with the identity of the D gene unclear. The nucleotide sequence reads TGTGCCAGCAGCCTAACAGTTTTCTCTGGAAACACCATATATTTT. Translated, it reads CASSLTVFSGNTIYF.